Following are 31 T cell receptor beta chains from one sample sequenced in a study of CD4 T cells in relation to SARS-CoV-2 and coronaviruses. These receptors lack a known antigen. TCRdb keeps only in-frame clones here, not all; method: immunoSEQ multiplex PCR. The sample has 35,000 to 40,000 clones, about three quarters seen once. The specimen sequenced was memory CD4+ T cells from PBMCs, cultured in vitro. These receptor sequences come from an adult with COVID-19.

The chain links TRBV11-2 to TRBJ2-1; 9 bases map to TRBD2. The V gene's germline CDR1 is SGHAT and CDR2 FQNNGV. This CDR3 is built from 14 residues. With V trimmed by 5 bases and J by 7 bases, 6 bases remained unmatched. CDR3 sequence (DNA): TGTGCCAGCAGCGTTAGCGGGAGTATGAATGAGCAGTTCTTC. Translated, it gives CASSVSGSMNEQFF.

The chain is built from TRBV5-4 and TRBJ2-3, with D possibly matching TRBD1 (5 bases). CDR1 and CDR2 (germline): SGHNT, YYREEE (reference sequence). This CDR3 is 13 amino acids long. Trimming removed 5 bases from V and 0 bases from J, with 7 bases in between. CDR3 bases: TGTGCCAGCAGGACAGATAGCACAGATACGCAGTATTTT. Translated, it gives CASRTDSTDTQYF. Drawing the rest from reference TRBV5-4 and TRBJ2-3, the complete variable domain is ETGVTQSPTHLIKTRGQQVTLRCSSQSGHNTVSWYQQALGQGPQFIFQYYREEENGRGNFPPRFSGLQFPNYSSELNVNALELDDSALYLCASRTDSTDTQYFGPGTRLTVL.

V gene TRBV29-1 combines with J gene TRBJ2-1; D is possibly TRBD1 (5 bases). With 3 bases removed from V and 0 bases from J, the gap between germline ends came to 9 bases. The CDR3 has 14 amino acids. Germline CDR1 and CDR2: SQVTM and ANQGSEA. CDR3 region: CSVEKGFSYNEQFF. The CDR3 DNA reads TGCAGCGTTGAGAAGGGGTTCTCCTACAATGAGCAGTTCTTC.

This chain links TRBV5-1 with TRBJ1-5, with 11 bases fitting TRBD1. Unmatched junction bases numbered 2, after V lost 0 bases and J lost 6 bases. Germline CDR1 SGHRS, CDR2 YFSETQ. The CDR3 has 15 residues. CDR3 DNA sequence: TGCGCCAGCAGCTTGGGGACAGGGGGCTTTCAGCCCCAGCATTTT. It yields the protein CASSLGTGGFQPQHF.

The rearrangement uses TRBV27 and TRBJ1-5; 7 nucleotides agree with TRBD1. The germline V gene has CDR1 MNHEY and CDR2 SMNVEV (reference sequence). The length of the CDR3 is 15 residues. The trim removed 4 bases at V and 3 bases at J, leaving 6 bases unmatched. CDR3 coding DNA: TGTGCCAGCAGTTCAGGACAGGTGAACAATCAGCCCCAGCATTTT. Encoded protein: CASSSGQVNNQPQHF.

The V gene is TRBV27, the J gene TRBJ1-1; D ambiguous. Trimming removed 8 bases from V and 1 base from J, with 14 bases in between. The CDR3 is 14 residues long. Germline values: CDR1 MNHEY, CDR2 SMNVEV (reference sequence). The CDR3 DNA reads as TGTGCCAGCGGTATTATCGAACGGAACACTGAAGCTTTCTTT. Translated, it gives CASGIIERNTEAFF.

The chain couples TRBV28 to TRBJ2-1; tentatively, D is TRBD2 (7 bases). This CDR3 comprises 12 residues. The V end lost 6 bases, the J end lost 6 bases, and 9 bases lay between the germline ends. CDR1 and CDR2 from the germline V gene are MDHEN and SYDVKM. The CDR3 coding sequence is TGTGCCAGCAGGCGGGGGCTCAATGAGCAGTTCTTC. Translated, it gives CASRRGLNEQFF.

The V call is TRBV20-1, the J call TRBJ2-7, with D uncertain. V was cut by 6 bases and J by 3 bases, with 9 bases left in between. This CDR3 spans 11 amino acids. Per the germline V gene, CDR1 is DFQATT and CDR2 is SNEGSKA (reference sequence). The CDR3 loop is CSAPESYEQYF. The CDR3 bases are TGCAGTGCCCCTGAAAGCTACGAGCAGTACTTC.

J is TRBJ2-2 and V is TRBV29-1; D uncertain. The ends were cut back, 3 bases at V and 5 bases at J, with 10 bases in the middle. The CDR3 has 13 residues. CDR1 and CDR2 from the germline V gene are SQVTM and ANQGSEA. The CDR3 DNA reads TGCAGCGTTGATTTTGCGGTGACCGGGGAGCTGTTTTTT. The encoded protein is CSVDFAVTGELFF.

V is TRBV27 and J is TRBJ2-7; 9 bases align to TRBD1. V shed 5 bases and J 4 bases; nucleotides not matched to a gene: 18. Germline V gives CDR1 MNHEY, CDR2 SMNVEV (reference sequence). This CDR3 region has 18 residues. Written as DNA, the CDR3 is TGTGCCAGCAGTCTCACCCGCCTCGGGACAGGGAAGGGTTACGAGCAGTACTTC. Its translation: CASSLTRLGTGKGYEQYF.

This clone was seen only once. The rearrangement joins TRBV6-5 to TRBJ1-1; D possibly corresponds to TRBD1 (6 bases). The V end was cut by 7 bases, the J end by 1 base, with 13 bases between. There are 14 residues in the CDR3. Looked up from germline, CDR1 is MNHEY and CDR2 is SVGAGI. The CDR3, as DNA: TGTGCCAGCAAGAAACTGGACAGGAACACTGAAGCTTTCTTT. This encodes CASKKLDRNTEAFF.

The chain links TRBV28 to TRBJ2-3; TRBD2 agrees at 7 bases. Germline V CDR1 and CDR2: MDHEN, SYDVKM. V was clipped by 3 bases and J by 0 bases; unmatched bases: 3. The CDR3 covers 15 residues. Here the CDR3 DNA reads TGTGCCAGCAGTTTGGGGGGGACTAGCACAGATACGCAGTATTTT. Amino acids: CASSLGGTSTDTQYF.

The CDR3 loop is CASRVIQGYGYTF. The CDR3 coding sequence is TGTGCCAGCAGAGTAATTCAGGGGTATGGCTACACCTTC. The chain recombines TRBV2 with TRBJ1-2; tentatively, D is TRBD1 (6 bases). CDR1 is SNHLY and CDR2 is FYNNEI in the germline V gene. The CDR3 is 13 amino acids. V lost 6 bases and J lost 5, with 13 bases in between.

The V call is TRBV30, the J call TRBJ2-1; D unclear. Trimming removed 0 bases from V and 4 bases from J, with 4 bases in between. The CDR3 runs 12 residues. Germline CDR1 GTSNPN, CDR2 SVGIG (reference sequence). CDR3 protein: CAWSVVYNEQFF. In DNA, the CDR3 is TGTGCCTGGAGTGTAGTGTACAATGAGCAGTTCTTC.

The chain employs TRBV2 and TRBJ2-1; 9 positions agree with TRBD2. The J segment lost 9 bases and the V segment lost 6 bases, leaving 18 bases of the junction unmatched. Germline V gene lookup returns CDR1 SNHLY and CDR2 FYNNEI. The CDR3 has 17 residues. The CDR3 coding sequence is TGTGCCAGCAGCCAAGGGAGGAGTAGCGGGAGAGGGGGTGAGCAGTTCTTC. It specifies CASSQGRSSGRGGEQFF.

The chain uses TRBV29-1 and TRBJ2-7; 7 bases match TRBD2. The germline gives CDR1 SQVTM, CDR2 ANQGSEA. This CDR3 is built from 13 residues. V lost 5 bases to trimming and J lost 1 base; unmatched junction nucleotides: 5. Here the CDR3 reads CSVTSAKSYEQYF. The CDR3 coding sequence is TGCAGCGTTACTAGCGCCAAATCCTACGAGCAGTACTTC.

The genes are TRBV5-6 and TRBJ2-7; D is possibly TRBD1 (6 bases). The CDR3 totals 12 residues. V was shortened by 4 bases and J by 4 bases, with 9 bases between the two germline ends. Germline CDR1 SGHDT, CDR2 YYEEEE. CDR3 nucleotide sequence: TGTGCCAGCAGCCTAGGACAGTACGAGCAGTACTTC. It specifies CASSLGQYEQYF.

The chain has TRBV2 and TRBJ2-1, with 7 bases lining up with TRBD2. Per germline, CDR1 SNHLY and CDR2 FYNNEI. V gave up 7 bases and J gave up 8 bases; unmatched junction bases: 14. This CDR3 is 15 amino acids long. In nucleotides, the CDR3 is TGTGCCAGCAAGCGGGACTCTCGGCGGGTCGATGAGCAGTTCTTC. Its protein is CASKRDSRRVDEQFF.

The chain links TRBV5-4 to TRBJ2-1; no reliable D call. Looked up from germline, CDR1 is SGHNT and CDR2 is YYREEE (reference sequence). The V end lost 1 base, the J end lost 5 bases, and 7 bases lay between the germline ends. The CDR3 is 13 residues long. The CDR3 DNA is TGTGCCAGCAGCTTGATATCTGACAATGAGCAGTTCTTC. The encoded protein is CASSLISDNEQFF.

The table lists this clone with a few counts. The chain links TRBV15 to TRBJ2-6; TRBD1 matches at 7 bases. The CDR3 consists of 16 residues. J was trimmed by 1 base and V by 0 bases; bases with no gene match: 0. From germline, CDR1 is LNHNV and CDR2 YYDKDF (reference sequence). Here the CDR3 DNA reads TGTGCCACCAGCAGAGACAGGGGGTCTGGGGCCAACGTCCTGACTTTC. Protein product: CATSRDRGSGANVLTF.

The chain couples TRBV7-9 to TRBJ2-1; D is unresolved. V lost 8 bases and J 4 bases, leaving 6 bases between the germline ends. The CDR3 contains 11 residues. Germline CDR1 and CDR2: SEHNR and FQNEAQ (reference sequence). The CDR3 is CASRRYNEQFF. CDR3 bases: TGTGCCAGCCGGCGGTACAATGAGCAGTTCTTC.

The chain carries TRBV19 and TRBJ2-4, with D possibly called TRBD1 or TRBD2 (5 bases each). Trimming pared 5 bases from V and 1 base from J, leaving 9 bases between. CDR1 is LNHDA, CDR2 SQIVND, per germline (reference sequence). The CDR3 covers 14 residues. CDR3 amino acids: CASSGGWAKNIQYF. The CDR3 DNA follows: TGTGCCAGTAGTGGGGGTTGGGCCAAAAACATTCAGTACTTC.

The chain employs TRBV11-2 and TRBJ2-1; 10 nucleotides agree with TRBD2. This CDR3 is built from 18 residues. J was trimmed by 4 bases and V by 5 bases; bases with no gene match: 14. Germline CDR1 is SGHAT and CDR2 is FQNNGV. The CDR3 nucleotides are TGTGCCAGCAGCCCCGGGACAGCGGGACTAGCGAGATACAATGAGCAGTTCTTC. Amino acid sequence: CASSPGTAGLARYNEQFF.

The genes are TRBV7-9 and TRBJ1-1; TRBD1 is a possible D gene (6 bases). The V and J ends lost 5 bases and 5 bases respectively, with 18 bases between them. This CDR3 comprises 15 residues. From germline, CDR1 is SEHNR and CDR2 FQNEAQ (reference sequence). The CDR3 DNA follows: TGTGCCAGCAGCACTCTGACAGGTAGGGGAACTGAAGCTTTCTTT. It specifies CASSTLTGRGTEAFF.

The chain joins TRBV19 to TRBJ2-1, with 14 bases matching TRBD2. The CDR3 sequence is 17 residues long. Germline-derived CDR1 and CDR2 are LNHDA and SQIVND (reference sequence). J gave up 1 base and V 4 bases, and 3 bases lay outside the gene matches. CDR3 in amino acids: CASSTRTSGRSYNEQFF. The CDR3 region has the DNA TGTGCCAGTAGTACTCGGACTAGCGGGAGGTCCTACAATGAGCAGTTCTTC.

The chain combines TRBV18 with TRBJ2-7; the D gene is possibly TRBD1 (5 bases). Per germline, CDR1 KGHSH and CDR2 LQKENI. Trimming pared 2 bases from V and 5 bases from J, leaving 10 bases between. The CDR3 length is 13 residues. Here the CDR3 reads CASSPFQGHEQYF. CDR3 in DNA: TGTGCCAGCTCACCATTCCAGGGCCACGAGCAGTACTTC. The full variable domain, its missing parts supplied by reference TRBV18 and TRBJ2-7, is NAGVMQNPRHLVRRRGQEARLRCSPMKGHSHVYWYRQLPEEGLKFMVYLQKENIIDESGMPKERFSAEFPKEGPSILRIQQVVRGDSAAYFCASSPFQGHEQYFGPGTRLTVT.

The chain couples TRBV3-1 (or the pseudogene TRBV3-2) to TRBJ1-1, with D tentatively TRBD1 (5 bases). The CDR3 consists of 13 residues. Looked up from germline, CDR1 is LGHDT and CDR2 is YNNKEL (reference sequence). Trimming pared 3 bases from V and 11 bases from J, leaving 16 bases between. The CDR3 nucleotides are TGTGCCAGCAGCCACGCCGACTTAGGGGCGGCTTTCTTT. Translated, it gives CASSHADLGAAFF.

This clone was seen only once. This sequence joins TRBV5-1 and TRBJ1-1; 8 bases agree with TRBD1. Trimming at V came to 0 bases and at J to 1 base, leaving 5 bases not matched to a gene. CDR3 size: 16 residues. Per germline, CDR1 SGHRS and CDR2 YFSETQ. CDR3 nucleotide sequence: TGCGCCAGCAGCTTGGAAGTAGACAGGGGGAACACTGAAGCTTTCTTT. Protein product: CASSLEVDRGNTEAFF. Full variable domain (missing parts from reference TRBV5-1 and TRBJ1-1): KAGVTQTPRYLIKTRGQQVTLSCSPISGHRSVSWYQQTPGQGLQFLFEYFSETQRNKGNFPGRFSGRQFSNSRSEMNVSTLELGDSALYLCASSLEVDRGNTEAFFGQGTRLTVV.

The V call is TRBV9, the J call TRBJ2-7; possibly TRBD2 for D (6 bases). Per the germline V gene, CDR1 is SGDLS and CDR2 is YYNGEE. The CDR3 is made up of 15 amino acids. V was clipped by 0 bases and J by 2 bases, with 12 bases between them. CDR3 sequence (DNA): TGTGCCAGCAGCGTAGCGGGGGATTGGGCCTACGAGCAGTACTTC. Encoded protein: CASSVAGDWAYEQYF.

CDR3 sequence reads: CASSRDRGETQYF. The CDR3 DNA follows: TGTGCCAGCAGTCGGGACAGGGGGGAGACCCAGTACTTC. V is TRBV6-4 and J is TRBJ2-5, with 11 nucleotides matching TRBD1. Germline V gene sequence: CDR1 MRHNA, CDR2 SNTAGT. This CDR3 region has 13 residues. The V segment lost 5 bases and the J segment 5 bases; nucleotides outside the gene matches: 1.

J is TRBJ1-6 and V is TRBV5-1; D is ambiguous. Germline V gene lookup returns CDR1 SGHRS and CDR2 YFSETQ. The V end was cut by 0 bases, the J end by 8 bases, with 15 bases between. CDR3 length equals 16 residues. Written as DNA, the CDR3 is TGCGCCAGCAGCTTGGCGGATTCTATTCTCTATTCACCCCTCCACTTT. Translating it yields CASSLADSILYSPLHF.